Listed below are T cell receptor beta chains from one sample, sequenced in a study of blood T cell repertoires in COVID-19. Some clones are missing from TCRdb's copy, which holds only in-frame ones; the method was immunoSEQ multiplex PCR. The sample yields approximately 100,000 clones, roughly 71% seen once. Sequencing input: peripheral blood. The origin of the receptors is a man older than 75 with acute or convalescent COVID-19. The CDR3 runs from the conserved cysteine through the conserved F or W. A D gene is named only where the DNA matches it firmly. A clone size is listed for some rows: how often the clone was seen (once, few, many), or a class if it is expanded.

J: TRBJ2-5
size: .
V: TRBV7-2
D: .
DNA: TGTGCCAGCAGCTTAGCGACAGCTGAGACCCAGTACTTC
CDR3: CASSLATAETQYF

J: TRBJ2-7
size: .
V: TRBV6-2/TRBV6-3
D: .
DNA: TGTGCCAGCAGTGACAGTCCACTTTCCTACGAGCAGTACTTC
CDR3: CASSDSPLSYEQYF

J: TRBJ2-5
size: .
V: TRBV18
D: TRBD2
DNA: TGTGCCAGCTCACCAAACCCGATTGTCGGGAGGGCCGCGGAGACCCAGTACTTC
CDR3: CASSPNPIVGRAAETQYF

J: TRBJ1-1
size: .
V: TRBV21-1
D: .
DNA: TGTGCCAGCAGCCCCCCGGGGGGTGAAGCTTTCTTT
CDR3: CASSPPGGEAFF

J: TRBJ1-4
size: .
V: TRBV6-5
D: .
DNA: TGTGCCAGCAGTTACGACCCGGGACACTCTTATGAAAAACTGTTTTTT
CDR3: CASSYDPGHSYEKLFF

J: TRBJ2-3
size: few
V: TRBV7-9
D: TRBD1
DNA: TGTGCCAGCAGCGCGGACAGGGGGATCAGGACAGATACGCAGTATTTT
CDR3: CASSADRGIRTDTQYF

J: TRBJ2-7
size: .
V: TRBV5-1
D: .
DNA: TGCGCCAGCAGCTTGGGGATAGTCGGCGGCTCCTACGAGCAGTACTTC
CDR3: CASSLGIVGGSYEQYF

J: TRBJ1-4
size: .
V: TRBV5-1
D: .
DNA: TGCGCCAGCAGCTTGGCTACGGCTAGCGAGCACGGGGGTAAACTGTTTTTT
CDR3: CASSLATASEHGGKLFF

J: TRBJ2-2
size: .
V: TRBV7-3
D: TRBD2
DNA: TGTGCCAGCAGCGCTACTAGCGGGAGTCGTCAAACCGGGGAGCTGTTTTTT
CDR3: CASSATSGSRQTGELFF

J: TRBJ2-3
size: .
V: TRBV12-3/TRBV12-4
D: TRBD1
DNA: TGTGCCTCACAGGGGGGCCCAGCGCAGTATTTT
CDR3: CASQGGPAQYF

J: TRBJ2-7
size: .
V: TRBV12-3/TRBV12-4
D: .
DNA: TGTGCCAGCAGTTACCGTAGAGTGCTCGAGCAGTACTTC
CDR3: CASSYRRVLEQYF

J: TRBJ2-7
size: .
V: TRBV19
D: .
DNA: TGTGCCAGTAGTATAACCAGCTCCTACGAGCAGTACTTC
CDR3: CASSITSSYEQYF

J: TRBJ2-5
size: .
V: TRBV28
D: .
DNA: TGTGCCAGCACGGTAGGGGTCGGCACACAAGAGACCCAGTACTTC
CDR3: CASTVGVGTQETQYF

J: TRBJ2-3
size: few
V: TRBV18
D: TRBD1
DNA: TGTGCCAGCTCGCGGGGACAGGGGTTCGGCACAGATACGCAGTATTTT
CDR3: CASSRGQGFGTDTQYF

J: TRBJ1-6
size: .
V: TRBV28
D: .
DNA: TGTGCCAGCAGCGGAGGGATGGATTCACCCCTCCACTTT
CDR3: CASSGGMDSPLHF

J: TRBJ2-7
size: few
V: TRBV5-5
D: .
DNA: TGTGCCAGCAGCTTGTCCGGGACGGGGGTAGAGCAGTACTTC
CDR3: CASSLSGTGVEQYF

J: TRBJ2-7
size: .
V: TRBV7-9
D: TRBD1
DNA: TGTGCCAGCATAGGCGGGACAGGGTACGAGCAGTACTTC
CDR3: CASIGGTGYEQYF

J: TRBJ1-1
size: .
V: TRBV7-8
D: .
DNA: TGTGCCAGCAGTCTCTTGGCCAATGGTGAAGCTTTCTTT
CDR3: CASSLLANGEAFF

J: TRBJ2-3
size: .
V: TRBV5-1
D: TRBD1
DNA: TGCGCCAGCAGCCTGGGCTCCAGGGGGCAGGGGTATACGCAGTATTTT
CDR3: CASSLGSRGQGYTQYF

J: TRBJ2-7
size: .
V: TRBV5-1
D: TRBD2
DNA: TGCGCCAGCCACCCGGGGGGGGTCACCTACGAGCAGTACTTC
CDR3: CASHPGGVTYEQYF

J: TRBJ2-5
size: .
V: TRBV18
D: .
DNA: TGTGCCAGCTCACCATTTTCTGACTCCAAGACCCAGTACTTC
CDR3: CASSPFSDSKTQYF

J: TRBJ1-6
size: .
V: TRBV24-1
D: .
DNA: TGTGCCACCAGTGCGGGGGGCAATTCACCCCTCCACTTT
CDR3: CATSAGGNSPLHF

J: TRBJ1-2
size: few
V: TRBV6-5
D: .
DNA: TGTGCCAGCAGTTACTCTTACAGGGTGGGTGGCTACACCTTC
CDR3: CASSYSYRVGGYTF

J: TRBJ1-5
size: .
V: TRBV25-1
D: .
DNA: TGTGCCAGCAGTGAGACGGACGGCGGGACGCCCCAGCATTTT
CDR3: CASSETDGGTPQHF

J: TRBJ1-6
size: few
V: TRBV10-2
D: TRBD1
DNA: TGCGCCAGCAGGGGGACAGGAGCTGCCTATTCACCCCTCCACTTT
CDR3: CASRGTGAAYSPLHF

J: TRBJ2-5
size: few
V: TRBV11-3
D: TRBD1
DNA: TGTGCCAGCAGTACTGGGACAGGGATAGAGACCCAGTACTTC
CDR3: CASSTGTGIETQYF

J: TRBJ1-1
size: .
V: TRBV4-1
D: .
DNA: TGCGCCAGCAGAGAAGGGGCTGAAGCTTTCTTT
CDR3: CASREGAEAFF

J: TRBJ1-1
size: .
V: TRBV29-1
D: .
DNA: TGCAGCGGGAAGACAGATGAAGCTTTCTTT
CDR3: CSGKTDEAFF

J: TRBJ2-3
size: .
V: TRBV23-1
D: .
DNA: TGCGCCAGCAGTCAATCTTGGGACACCAGACCTAGCACAGATACGCAGTATTTT
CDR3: CASSQSWDTRPSTDTQYF

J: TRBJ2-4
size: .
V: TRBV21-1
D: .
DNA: TGTGCCAGCAGCCCTATTGCGGGGGTCCGCTTAGCCAAAAACATTCAGTACTTC
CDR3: CASSPIAGVRLAKNIQYF

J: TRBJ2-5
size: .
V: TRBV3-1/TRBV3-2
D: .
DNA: TGTGCCAGCAGCCAGAGAACGGAGACCCAGTACTTC
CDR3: CASSQRTETQYF

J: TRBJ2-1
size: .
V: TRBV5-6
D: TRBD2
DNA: TGTGCCAGCAGCCCTCCCCTAGCGGGGAACTACAATGAGCAGTTCTTC
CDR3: CASSPPLAGNYNEQFF

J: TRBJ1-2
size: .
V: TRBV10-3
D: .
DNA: TGTGCCATCAAACAGGGAGACTATGGCTACACCTTC
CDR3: CAIKQGDYGYTF

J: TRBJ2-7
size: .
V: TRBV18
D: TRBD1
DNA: TGTGCCAGCTCACCACTGCTGCCGGGACAGGGGTCCTACGAGCAGTACTTC
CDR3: CASSPLLPGQGSYEQYF

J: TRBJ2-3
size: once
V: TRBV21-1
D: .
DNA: TGTGCCAGCAGCAAAAGTAGGGGTGGGATAGCGGGAGATACAGATACGCAGTATTTT
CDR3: CASSKSRGGIAGDTDTQYF

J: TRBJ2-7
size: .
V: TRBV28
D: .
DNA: TGTGCCAGCAGTTTTCCCGGGTCCGAGCAGTACTTC
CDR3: CASSFPGSEQYF

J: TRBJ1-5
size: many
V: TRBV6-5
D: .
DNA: TGTGCCAGCAGTTACGGTGCAGGGGAGAATCAGCCCCAGCATTTT
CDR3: CASSYGAGENQPQHF

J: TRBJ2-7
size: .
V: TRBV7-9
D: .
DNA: TGTGCCAGCAGCTTCTCAGGGGCCGAGCAGTACTTC
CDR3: CASSFSGAEQYF